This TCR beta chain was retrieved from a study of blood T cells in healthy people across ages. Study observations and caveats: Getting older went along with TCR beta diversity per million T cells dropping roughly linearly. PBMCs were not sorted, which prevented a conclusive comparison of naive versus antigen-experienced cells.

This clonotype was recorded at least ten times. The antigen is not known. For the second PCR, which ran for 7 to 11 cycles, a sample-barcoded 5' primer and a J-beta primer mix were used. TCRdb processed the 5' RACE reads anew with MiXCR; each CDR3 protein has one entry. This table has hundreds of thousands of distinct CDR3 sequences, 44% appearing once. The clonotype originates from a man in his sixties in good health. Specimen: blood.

The CDR3 sequence is CSVGADRYEQYF. CDR3 nucleotide sequence: TGCAGCGTTGGGGCAGATCGCTACGAGCAGTACTTC. The V and J genes are TRBV29-1 and TRBJ2-7, with D uncertain. In germline, CDR1 is SQVTM, CDR2 ANQGSEA. The CDR3 is made up of 12 amino acids. The V end was cut by 4 bases, the J end by 3 bases, with 10 bases between.